The 24 T cell receptor beta chains in this list originate from one sample, sequenced in a study of cytomegalovirus exposure and HLA in healthy donors. PCR involved 60 Vbeta and 13 Jbeta primers. This table comes from immunoSEQ multiplex PCR, and its TCRdb copy is limited to in-frame clones, with some not included. The table lists 200,000 to 250,000 clones. Sequenced sample: PBMCs. These receptors all come from a woman aged 30 to 39 in good health and CMV-seropositive.

The chain carries TRBV4-2 and TRBJ2-3, with TRBD2 as a possible D gene (6 bases). The length of the CDR3 is 16 residues. Germline V CDR1 and CDR2: LGHNA, YNFKEQ. V lost 1 base and J lost 3, with 14 bases in between. CDR3 protein: CASSQVPGRETDTQYF. The CDR3 DNA follows: TGTGCCAGCAGCCAAGTGCCGGGACGGGAGACAGATACGCAGTATTTT.

V and J are TRBV7-2 and TRBJ1-2, with 7 bases lining up with TRBD1. The J segment lost 2 bases and the V segment lost 5 bases, leaving 8 bases of the junction unmatched. The germline CDR1 and CDR2 sequences are SGHTA and FQGNSA. The CDR3 runs 15 residues. The CDR3 is CASSPSQGINYGYTF. In nucleotides, the CDR3 is TGTGCCAGCAGCCCGTCACAGGGGATCAACTATGGCTACACCTTC.

Worth noting for this clone: The junction differs from germline at one of its ends, possibly a read error. The sample carries other DNA sequences with the same CDR3. The chain links TRBV15 to TRBJ1-2; a possible D gene is TRBD1 (6 bases). Germline V gene data show CDR1 as LNHNV and CDR2 as YYDKDF (reference sequence). CDR3 length: 14 amino acids. Written as DNA, the CDR3 is TGTGCCTCCAGATCAGGGACACTTAACTATGGCTACACCTTC. Translation: CASRSGTLNYGYTF.

The DNA for the CDR3 is TGTGCCAGTAGACGACAGGGGGAAGTAGATACGCAGTATTTT. Its protein is CASRRQGEVDTQYF. This sequence joins TRBV19 and TRBJ2-3, with 9 bases matching TRBD1. Germline V gene sequence: CDR1 LNHDA, CDR2 SQIVND (reference sequence). There are 14 residues in the CDR3. Germline trimming cut 6 bases from V and 5 bases from J; bases unmatched to any gene: 6. Full variable domain (outside the CDR3, taken from reference TRBV19 and TRBJ2-3): DGGITQSPKYLFRKEGQNVTLSCEQNLNHDAMYWYRQDPGQGLRLIYYSQIVNDFQKGDIAEGYSVSREKKESFPLTVTSAQKNPTAFYLCASRRQGEVDTQYFGPGTRLTVL.

V and J are TRBV29-1 and TRBJ2-1; 10 positions agree with TRBD1. J was trimmed by 5 bases and V by 6 bases; bases with no gene match: 7. CDR3 length: 14 residues. Germline CDR1 reads SQVTM; CDR2 reads ANQGSEA. The CDR3 DNA follows: TGCAGCGTCGTAGACAGGGGGCTCGACAATGAGCAGTTCTTC. As protein: CSVVDRGLDNEQFF.

This chain joins TRBV7-9 and TRBJ1-1, with D perhaps TRBD1 (6 bases). The CDR3 covers 14 residues. In germline, CDR1 is SEHNR, CDR2 FQNEAQ (reference sequence). V was pared by 3 bases and J by 5 bases, with 13 bases between. The CDR3 protein is CASSLTGQGTEAFF. The CDR3 nucleotides are TGTGCCAGCAGCTTGACAGGACAAGGGACTGAAGCTTTCTTT.

The J gene is TRBJ2-7, the V gene TRBV5-4, with a weak D call TRBD2 (6 bases). The CDR3 loop spans 14 amino acids. V lost 2 bases to trimming and J lost 1 base, with 10 bases between them. Germline V gene data show CDR1 as SGHNT and CDR2 as YYREEE (reference sequence). For the CDR3, the DNA is TGTGCCAGCAGCTTATCGGACTATTCCTACGAGCAGTACTTC. Residues: CASSLSDYSYEQYF.

The chain has TRBV14 and TRBJ1-2, with D tentatively TRBD1 (5 bases). Trimming shortened V by 3 bases and J by 5 bases, and 10 bases separated the two germline ends. CDR1 is SGHDN and CDR2 is FVKESK in the germline V gene. This CDR3 has 13 amino acids. The CDR3 DNA follows: TGTGCCAGCAGCCAGGGGCGGGAGTATGGCTACACCTTC. It yields the protein CASSQGREYGYTF.

The chain combines TRBV25-1 with TRBJ1-5, with 7 bases identical to TRBD1. Germline CDR1 and CDR2: MGHDK and SYGVNS. CDR3 size: 17 residues. The V and J ends lost 0 bases and 5 bases, in that order; junction bases with no gene match: 10. Here the CDR3 reads CASSEYTAGGNDQPQHF. In DNA, the CDR3 is TGTGCCAGCAGTGAATATACCGCAGGGGGGAACGATCAGCCCCAGCATTTT.

The chain employs TRBV5-4 and TRBJ2-1, with 9 bases that match TRBD2. CDR1 is SGHNT, CDR2 YYREEE, per germline (reference sequence). V shed 3 bases and J 5 bases; nucleotides not matched to a gene: 6. This CDR3 has 15 amino acids. The DNA of the CDR3 is TGTGCCAGCAGCTCGACCGGGACTAGCCACAATGAGCAGTTCTTC. It codes for CASSSTGTSHNEQFF.

The chain recombines TRBV2 with TRBJ2-1; TRBD2 aligns across 7 bases. Germline V lookup: CDR1 SNHLY, CDR2 FYNNEI. The CDR3 spans 16 residues. V gave up 3 bases and J gave up 0 bases; unmatched junction bases: 5. In nucleotides, the CDR3 is TGTGCCAGCAGTGAGGGAGGGCCCCCCTCCTACAATGAGCAGTTCTTC. Its translation is CASSEGGPPSYNEQFF.

This CDR3 reads CASSPGQGASQPQHF. CDR3 DNA sequence: TGTGCCAGCAGCCCGGGGCAGGGGGCAAGTCAGCCCCAGCATTTT. This chain links TRBV11-2 with TRBJ1-5; 8 bases are a match to TRBD1. Trimming cost V 5 bases and J 6 bases; bases outside gene matches: 9. The germline gives CDR1 SGHAT, CDR2 FQNNGV. This CDR3 has 15 amino acids. Drawing the rest from reference TRBV11-2 and TRBJ1-5, the complete variable domain is EAGVAQSPRYKIIEKRQSVAFWCNPISGHATLYWYQQILGQGPKLLIQFQNNGVVDDSQLPKDRFSAERLKGVDSTLKIQPAKLEDSAVYLCASSPGQGASQPQHFGDGTRLSIL.

V gene TRBV27 combines with J gene TRBJ2-7; D gene uncertain. V lost 6 bases and J 3 bases, leaving 12 bases between the germline ends. CDR3 length equals 13 residues. Germline V gives CDR1 MNHEY, CDR2 SMNVEV (reference sequence). The CDR3 reads CASRQTGNYEQYF. The CDR3 bases are TGTGCCAGCAGACAGACCGGAAACTACGAGCAGTACTTC.

The rearrangement joins TRBV19 to TRBJ1-6, with 7 bases lining up with TRBD1. The CDR3 length is 14 residues. V dropped 5 bases and J dropped 4; count of bases not matched to a gene: 2. The germline V gene has CDR1 LNHDA and CDR2 SQIVND (reference sequence). The CDR3 sequence: CASSPGQYNSPLHF. CDR3 DNA sequence: TGTGCCAGTAGTCCGGGACAGTATAATTCACCCCTCCACTTT. Drawing the rest from reference TRBV19 and TRBJ1-6, the complete variable domain is DGGITQSPKYLFRKEGQNVTLSCEQNLNHDAMYWYRQDPGQGLRLIYYSQIVNDFQKGDIAEGYSVSREKKESFPLTVTSAQKNPTAFYLCASSPGQYNSPLHFGNGTRLTVT.

This chain joins TRBV6-1 and TRBJ2-1; D unclear. There are 15 residues in the CDR3. The ends were cut back, 4 bases at V and 0 bases at J, with 10 bases in the middle. Germline V gene sequence: CDR1 MNHNS, CDR2 SASEGT. CDR3 DNA sequence: TGTGCCAGCAGTGTATCATCGAGCTCCTACAATGAGCAGTTCTTC. Amino acids: CASSVSSSSYNEQFF.

The chain employs TRBV7-2 and TRBJ2-7; D is undetermined. Trimming shortened V by 3 bases and J by 4 bases, and 13 bases separated the two germline ends. The CDR3 runs 14 residues. The germline gives CDR1 SGHTA, CDR2 FQGNSA. The CDR3 region is CASSFTPGGYEQYF. Written as DNA, the CDR3 is TGTGCCAGCAGCTTTACGCCGGGTGGTTACGAGCAGTACTTC.

The V and J genes are TRBV2 and TRBJ1-3, with 7 bases lining up with TRBD1. The CDR3 contains 14 residues. The trim removed 6 bases at V and 2 bases at J, leaving 4 bases unmatched. Germline CDR1 and CDR2: SNHLY and FYNNEI. The CDR3 spells CASRGGQTGNTIYF. In DNA form, the CDR3 reads TGTGCCAGCAGAGGGGGACAGACTGGAAACACCATATATTTT.

The chain employs TRBV28 and TRBJ2-7, with 7 bases identical to TRBD2. The CDR3 has 14 amino acids. J gave up 0 bases and V 6 bases, and 5 bases lay outside the gene matches. CDR1 and CDR2 from the germline V gene are MDHEN and SYDVKM. In DNA form, the CDR3 reads TGTGCCAGCAGGAGGCGGGGGAGCTCCTACGAGCAGTACTTC. It yields the protein CASRRRGSSYEQYF. The whole variable domain, remainder taken from reference TRBV28 and TRBJ2-7, is DVKVTQSSRYLVKRTGEKVFLECVQDMDHENMFWYRQDPGLGLRLIYFSYDVKMKEKGDIPEGYSVSREKKERFSLILESASTNQTSMYLCASRRRGSSYEQYFGPGTRLTVT.

This chain uses TRBV7-2 with TRBJ2-1; 7 nucleotides match TRBD1. Germline V gene data show CDR1 as SGHTA and CDR2 as FQGNSA. Trimming removed 5 bases from V and 3 bases from J; junction bases left unmatched: 7. The CDR3 has 15 residues. The CDR3 protein is CASSINRGNYNEQFF. For the CDR3, the DNA is TGTGCCAGCAGCATCAACAGGGGAAACTACAATGAGCAGTTCTTC.

J is TRBJ1-1 and V is TRBV15, with D possibly being TRBD1 (5 bases). With 8 bases removed from V and 6 bases from J, the gap between germline ends came to 10 bases. Per the germline V gene, CDR1 is LNHNV and CDR2 is YYDKDF (reference sequence). The length of the CDR3 is 11 residues. CDR3 in amino acids: CATSSRAEAFF. As DNA, the CDR3 is TGTGCCACCTCCAGCAGGGCTGAAGCTTTCTTT.

The chain couples TRBV10-3 to TRBJ1-6; 10 nucleotides line up with TRBD1. The CDR3 is made up of 18 amino acids. Germline lookup yields CDR1 ENHRY and CDR2 SYGVKD. With V trimmed by 4 bases and J by 0 bases, 6 bases remained unmatched. For the CDR3, the DNA is TGTGCCATCAGTGGGGACAGGGGCCGTAGCTCCTATAATTCACCCCTCCACTTT. Protein sequence: CAISGDRGRSSYNSPLHF.

The chain joins TRBV29-1 to TRBJ2-5; 7 nucleotides agree with TRBD2. In germline, CDR1 is SQVTM, CDR2 ANQGSEA. The CDR3 totals 12 residues. V was pared by 7 bases and J by 5 bases, with 7 bases of the junction left unmatched. The CDR3 DNA reads TGCAGCGGAGGGCGGGAGCGGGAGACCCAGTACTTC. Amino acids: CSGGRERETQYF.

The genes are TRBV19 and TRBJ1-2, with D possibly being TRBD1 (5 bases). V was pared by 7 bases and J by 7 bases, with 16 bases between. Germline V CDR1 and CDR2: LNHDA, SQIVND (reference sequence). The length of the CDR3 is 13 residues. This CDR3 is CASTTPQGSGYTF. The CDR3 DNA reads TGTGCCAGTACTACCCCTCAGGGAAGTGGCTACACCTTC.

The chain is built from TRBV28 and TRBJ2-7; 7 nucleotides match TRBD2. The CDR3 runs to 15 residues. Trimming removed 5 bases from V and 2 bases from J; junction bases left unmatched: 9. Germline CDR1 and CDR2: MDHEN and SYDVKM. Here the CDR3 DNA reads TGTGCCAGCAGTCGTGGCGGGACTACTACCTACGAGCAGTACTTC. Residues: CASSRGGTTTYEQYF.